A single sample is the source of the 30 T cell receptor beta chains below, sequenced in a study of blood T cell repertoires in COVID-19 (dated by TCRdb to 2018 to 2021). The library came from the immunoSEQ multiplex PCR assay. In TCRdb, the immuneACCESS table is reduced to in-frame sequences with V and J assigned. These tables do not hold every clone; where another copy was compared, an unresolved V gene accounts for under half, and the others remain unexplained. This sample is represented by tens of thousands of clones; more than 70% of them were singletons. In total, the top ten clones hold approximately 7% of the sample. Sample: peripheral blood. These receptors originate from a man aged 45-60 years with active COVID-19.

CDR3 DNA: TGTGCCAGCAGTGAATCTTGGACTGGGGATACGCAGTATTTT. This translates into CASSESWTGDTQYF. The V call is TRBV6-1, the J call TRBJ2-3, with TRBD2 as a possible D gene (5 bases). CDR1 is MNHNS and CDR2 is SASEGT in the germline V gene. The CDR3 is 14 amino acids. The V end was cut by 2 bases, the J end by 6 bases, with 12 bases between.

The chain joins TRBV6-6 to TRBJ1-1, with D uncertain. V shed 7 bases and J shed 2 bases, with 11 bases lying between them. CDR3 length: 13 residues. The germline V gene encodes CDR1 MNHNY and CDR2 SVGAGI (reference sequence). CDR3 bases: TGTGCCAGCACGACGGAGGGAAACACTGAAGCTTTCTTT. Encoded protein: CASTTEGNTEAFF.

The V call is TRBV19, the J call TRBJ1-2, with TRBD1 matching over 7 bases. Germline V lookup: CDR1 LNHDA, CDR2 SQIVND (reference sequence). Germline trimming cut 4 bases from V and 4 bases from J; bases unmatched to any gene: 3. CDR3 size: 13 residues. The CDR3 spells CASSKAGGYGYTF. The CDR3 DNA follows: TGTGCCAGTAGTAAGGCAGGGGGCTATGGCTACACCTTC.

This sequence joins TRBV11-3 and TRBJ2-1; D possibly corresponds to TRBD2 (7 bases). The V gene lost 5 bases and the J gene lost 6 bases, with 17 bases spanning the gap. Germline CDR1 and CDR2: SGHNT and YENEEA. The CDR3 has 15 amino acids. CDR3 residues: CASSIIGGGINEQFF. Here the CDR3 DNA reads TGTGCCAGCAGCATTATAGGGGGGGGGATCAATGAGCAGTTCTTC. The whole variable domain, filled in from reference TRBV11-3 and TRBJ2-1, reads EAGVVQSPRYKIIEKKQPVAFWCNPISGHNTLYWYLQNLGQGPELLIRYENEEAVDDSQLPKDRFSAERLKGVDSTLKIQPAELGDSAVYLCASSIIGGGINEQFFGPGTRLTVL.

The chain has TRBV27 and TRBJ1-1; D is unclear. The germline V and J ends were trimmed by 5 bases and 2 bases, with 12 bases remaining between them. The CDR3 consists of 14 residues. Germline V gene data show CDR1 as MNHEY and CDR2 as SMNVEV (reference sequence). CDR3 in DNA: TGTGCCAGCAGTCCGCACGGCGGAAACACTGAAGCTTTCTTT. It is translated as CASSPHGGNTEAFF.

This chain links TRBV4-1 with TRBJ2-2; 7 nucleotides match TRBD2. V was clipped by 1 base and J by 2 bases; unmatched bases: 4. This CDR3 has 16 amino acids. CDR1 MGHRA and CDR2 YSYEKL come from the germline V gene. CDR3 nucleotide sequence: TGCGCCAGCAGCCAAGCGGGGGGTAGAAACACCGGGGAGCTGTTTTTT. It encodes CASSQAGGRNTGELFF.

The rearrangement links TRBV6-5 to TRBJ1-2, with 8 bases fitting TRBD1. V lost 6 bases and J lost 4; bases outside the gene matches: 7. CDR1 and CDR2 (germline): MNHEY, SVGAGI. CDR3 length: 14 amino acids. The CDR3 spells CASRAGQGPYGYTF. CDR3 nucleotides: TGTGCCAGCAGGGCCGGACAGGGCCCCTATGGCTACACCTTC.

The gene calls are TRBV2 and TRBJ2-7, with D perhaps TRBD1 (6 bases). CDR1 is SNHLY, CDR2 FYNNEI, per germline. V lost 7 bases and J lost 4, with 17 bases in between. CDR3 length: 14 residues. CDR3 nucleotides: TGTGCCAGCAATCCCGGAAGAGGACAGTACGAGCAGTACTTC. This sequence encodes CASNPGRGQYEQYF.

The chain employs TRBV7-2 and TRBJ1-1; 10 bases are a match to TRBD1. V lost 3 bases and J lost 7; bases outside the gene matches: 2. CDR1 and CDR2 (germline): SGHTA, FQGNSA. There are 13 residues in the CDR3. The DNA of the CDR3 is TGTGCCAGCAGCTTCCGGGACAGGGGTGAAGCTTTCTTT. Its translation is CASSFRDRGEAFF.

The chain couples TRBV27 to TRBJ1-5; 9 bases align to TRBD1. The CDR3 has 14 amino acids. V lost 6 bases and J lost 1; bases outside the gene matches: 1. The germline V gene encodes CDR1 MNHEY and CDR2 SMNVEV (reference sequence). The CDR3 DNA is TGTGCCAGCAGGGGGACAGGGAGCAATCAGCCCCAGCATTTT. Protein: CASRGTGSNQPQHF.

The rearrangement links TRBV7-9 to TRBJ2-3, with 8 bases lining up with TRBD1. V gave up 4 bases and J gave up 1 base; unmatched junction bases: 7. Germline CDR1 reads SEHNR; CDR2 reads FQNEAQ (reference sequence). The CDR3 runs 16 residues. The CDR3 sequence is CASSSSPGQGTDTQYF. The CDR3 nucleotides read TGTGCCAGCAGCTCCAGCCCGGGACAGGGCACAGATACGCAGTATTTT.

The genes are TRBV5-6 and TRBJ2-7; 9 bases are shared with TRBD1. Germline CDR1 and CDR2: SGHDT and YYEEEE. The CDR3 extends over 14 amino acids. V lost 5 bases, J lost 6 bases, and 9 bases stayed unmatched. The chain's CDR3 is CASSINRGPGEQYV. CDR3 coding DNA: TGTGCCAGCAGTATCAACAGGGGGCCTGGCGAGCAGTACGTC.

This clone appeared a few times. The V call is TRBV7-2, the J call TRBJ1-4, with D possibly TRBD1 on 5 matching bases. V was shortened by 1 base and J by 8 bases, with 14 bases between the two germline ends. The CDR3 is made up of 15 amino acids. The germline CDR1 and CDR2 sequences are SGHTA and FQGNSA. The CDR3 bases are TGTGCCAGCAGCTTAGTTGCAGGGTTTCTGGAAAAACTGTTTTTT. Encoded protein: CASSLVAGFLEKLFF. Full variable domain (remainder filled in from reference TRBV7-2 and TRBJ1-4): GAGVSQSPSNKVTEKGKDVELRCDPISGHTALYWYRQSLGQGLEFLIYFQGNSAPDKSGLPSDRFSAERTGGSVSTLTIQRTQQEDSAVYLCASSLVAGFLEKLFFGSGTQLSVL.

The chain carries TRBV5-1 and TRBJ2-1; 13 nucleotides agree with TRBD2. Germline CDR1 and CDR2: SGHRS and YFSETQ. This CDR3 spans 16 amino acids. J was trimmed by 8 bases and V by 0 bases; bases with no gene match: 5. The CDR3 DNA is TGCGCCAGCAGCTTGGGGGGGACTAGCGGGACCGATGAGCAGTTCTTC. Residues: CASSLGGTSGTDEQFF.

The CDR3 nucleotides read TGTGCCAGCAGCCAATCACAGGGGGCGGGCAATCAGCCCCAGCATTTT. Encoded protein: CASSQSQGAGNQPQHF. The genes are TRBV7-8 and TRBJ1-5; TRBD1 matches at 9 bases. The germline CDR1 and CDR2 sequences are SGHVS and FQNEAQ. The CDR3 is 16 amino acids. The junction had 7 bases not matched to a gene; V was cut back by 5 bases and J by 2 bases.

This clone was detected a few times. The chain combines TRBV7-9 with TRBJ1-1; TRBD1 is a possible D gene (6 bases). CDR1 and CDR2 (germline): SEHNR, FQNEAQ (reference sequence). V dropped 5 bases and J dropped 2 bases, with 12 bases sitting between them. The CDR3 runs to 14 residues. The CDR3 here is CASSLTDSNTEAFF. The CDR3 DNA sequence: TGTGCCAGCAGCCTAACGGACAGCAACACTGAAGCTTTCTTT.

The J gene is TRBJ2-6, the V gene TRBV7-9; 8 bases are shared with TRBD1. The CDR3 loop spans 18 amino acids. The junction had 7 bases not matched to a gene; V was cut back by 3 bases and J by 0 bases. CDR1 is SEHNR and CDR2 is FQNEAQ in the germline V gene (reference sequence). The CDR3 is CASSFRDRSFSGANVLTF. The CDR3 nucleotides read TGTGCCAGCAGCTTCCGGGACAGGTCCTTCTCTGGGGCCAACGTCCTGACTTTC. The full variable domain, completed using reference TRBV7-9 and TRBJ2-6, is DTGVSQNPRHKITKRGQNVTFRCDPISEHNRLYWYRQTLGQGPEFLTYFQNEAQLEKSRLLSDRFSAERPKGSFSTLEIQRTEQGDSAMYLCASSFRDRSFSGANVLTFGAGSRLTVL.

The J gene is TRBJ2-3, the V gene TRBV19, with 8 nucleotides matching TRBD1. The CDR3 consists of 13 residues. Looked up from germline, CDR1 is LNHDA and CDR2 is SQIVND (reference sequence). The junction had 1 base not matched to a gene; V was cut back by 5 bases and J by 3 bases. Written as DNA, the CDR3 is TGTGCCAGTAGTGACAGGGGAACAGATACGCAGTATTTT. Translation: CASSDRGTDTQYF.

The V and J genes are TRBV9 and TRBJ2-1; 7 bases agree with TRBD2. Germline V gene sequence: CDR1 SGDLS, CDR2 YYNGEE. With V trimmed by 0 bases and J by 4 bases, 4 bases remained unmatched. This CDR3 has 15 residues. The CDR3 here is CASSVVGGSYNEQFF. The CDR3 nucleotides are TGTGCCAGCAGCGTAGTTGGCGGGAGTTACAATGAGCAGTTCTTC.

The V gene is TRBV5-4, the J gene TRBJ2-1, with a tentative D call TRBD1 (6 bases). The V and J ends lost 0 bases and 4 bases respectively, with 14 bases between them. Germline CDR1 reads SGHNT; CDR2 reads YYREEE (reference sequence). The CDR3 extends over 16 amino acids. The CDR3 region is CASSLGGRDTYNEQFF. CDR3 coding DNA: TGTGCCAGCAGCTTGGGGGGCCGGGACACATACAATGAGCAGTTCTTC.

This CDR3 is CASSPSVGTEAFF. In DNA form, the CDR3 reads TGTGCCAGCTCACCATCGGTAGGGACAGAAGCTTTCTTT. The chain uses TRBV18 and TRBJ1-1; possibly TRBD1 for D (6 bases). This CDR3 spans 13 amino acids. Looked up from germline, CDR1 is KGHSH and CDR2 is LQKENI. Trimming left V 2 bases short and J 8 bases short, with 12 bases between.

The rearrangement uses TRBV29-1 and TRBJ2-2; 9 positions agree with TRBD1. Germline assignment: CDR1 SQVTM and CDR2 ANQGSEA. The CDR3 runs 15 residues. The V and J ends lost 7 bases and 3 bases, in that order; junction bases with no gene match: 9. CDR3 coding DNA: TGCAGCGCCCGACGGGGGACAGGGTACACCGGGGAGCTGTTTTTT. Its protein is CSARRGTGYTGELFF.

The CDR3 loop reads CASSPAGGSGYTF. The DNA for the CDR3 is TGTGCCAGCAGCCCCGCCGGGGGGAGTGGCTACACCTTC. The V and J genes are TRBV5-6 and TRBJ1-2; D may be TRBD1 (5 bases). CDR3 length: 13 amino acids. V lost 4 bases, J lost 7 bases, and 14 bases lay in between. In germline, CDR1 is SGHDT, CDR2 YYEEEE.

The CDR3: CASSYGQTYEQYV. CDR3 nucleotide sequence: TGTGCCAGCAGTTACGGGCAGACCTACGAGCAGTACGTC. The V gene is TRBV6-6, the J gene TRBJ2-7; D unresolved. The germline gives CDR1 MNHNY, CDR2 SVGAGI (reference sequence). Trimming removed 2 bases from V and 2 bases from J, with 7 bases in between. CDR3 length equals 13 residues.

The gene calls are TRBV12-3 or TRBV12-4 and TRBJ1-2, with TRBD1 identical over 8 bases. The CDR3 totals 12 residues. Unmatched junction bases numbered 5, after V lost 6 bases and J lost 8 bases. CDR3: CASRKQGEGYTF. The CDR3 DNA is TGTGCCAGCAGAAAACAGGGGGAAGGCTACACCTTC.

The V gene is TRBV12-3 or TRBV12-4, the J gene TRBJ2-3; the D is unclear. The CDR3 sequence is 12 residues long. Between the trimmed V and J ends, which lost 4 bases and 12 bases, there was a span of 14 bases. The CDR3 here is CASSSLAAHQYF. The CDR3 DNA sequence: TGTGCCAGCAGTTCCCTGGCGGCCCACCAGTATTTT.

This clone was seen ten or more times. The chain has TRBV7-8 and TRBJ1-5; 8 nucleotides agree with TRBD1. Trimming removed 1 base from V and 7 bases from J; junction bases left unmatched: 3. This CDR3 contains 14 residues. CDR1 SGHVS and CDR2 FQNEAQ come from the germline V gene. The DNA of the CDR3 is TGTGCCAGCAGCTTAGATGACAGGGGACAGCCCCAGCATTTT. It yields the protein CASSLDDRGQPQHF.

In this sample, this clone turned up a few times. CDR3 DNA sequence: TGTGCCAGCAGCTTAGGTAGGAGGAGCTCCTACGAGCAGTACGTC. Encoded protein: CASSLGRRSSYEQYV. The V call is TRBV7-8, the J call TRBJ2-7, with D maybe TRBD2 (5 bases). The CDR3 totals 15 residues. CDR1 SGHVS and CDR2 FQNEAQ come from the germline V gene. V lost 1 base, J lost 0 bases, and 10 bases lay in between.

The CDR3 loop reads CASRDGTGSSYEQYV. The CDR3 region has the DNA TGTGCCAGCAGGGACGGGACAGGAAGCTCCTACGAGCAGTACGTC. The chain joins TRBV6-6 to TRBJ2-7; 8 bases line up with TRBD1. CDR1 and CDR2 from the germline V gene are MNHNY and SVGAGI (reference sequence). Trimming removed 6 bases from V and 0 bases from J; junction bases left unmatched: 7. This CDR3 spans 15 amino acids.

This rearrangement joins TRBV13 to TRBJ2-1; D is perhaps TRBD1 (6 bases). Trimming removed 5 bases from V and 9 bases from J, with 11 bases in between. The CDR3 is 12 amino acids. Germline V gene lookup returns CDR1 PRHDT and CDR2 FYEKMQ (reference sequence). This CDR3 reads CASSPQGIEQFF. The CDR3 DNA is TGTGCCAGCAGCCCACAGGGCATTGAGCAGTTCTTC.